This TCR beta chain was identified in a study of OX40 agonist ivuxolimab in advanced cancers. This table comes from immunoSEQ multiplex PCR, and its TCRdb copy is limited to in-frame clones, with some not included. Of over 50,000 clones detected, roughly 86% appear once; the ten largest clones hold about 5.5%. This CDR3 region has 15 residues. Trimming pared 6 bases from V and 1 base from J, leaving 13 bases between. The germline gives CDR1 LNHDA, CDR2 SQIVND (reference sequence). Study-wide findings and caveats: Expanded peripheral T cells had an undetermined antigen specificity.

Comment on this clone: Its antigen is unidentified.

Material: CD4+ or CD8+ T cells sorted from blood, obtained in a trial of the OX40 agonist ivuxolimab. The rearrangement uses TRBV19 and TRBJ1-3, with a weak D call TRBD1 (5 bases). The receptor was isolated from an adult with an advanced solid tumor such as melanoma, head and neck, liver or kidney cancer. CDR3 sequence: CASSESGVSGNTIYF. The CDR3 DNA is TGTGCCAGTAGCGAGTCGGGGGTTTCTGGAAACACCATATATTTT.